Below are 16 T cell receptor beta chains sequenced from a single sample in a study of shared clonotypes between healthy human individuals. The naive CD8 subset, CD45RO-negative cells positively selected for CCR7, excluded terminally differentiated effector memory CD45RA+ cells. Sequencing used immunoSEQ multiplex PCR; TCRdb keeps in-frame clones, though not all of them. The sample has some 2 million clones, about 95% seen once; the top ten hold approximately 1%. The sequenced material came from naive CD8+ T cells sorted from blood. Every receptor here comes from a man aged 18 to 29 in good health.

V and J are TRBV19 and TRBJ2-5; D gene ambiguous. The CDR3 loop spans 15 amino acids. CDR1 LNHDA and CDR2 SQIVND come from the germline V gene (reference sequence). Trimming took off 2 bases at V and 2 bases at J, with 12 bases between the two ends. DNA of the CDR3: TGTGCCAGTAGTATATGGCTCAGCAATCAAGAGACCCAGTACTTC. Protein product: CASSIWLSNQETQYF.

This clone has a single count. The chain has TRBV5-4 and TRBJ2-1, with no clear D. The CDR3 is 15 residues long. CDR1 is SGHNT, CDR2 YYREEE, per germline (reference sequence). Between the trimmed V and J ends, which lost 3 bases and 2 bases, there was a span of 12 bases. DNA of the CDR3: TGTGCCAGCAGCTCCCCTGACTCTCCCTACAATGAGCAGTTCTTC. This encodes CASSSPDSPYNEQFF.

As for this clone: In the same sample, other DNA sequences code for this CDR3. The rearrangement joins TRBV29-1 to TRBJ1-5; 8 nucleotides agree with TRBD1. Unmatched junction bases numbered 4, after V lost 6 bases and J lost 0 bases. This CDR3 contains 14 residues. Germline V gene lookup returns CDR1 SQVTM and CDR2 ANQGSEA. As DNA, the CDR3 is TGCAGCGTACAGACAGGGGATAGCAATCAGCCCCAGCATTTT. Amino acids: CSVQTGDSNQPQHF.

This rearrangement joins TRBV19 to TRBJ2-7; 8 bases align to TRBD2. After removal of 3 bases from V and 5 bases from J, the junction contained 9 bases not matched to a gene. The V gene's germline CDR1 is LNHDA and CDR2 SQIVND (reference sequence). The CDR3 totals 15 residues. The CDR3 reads CASSIRGGRTHEQYF. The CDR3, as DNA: TGTGCCAGTAGTATTCGGGGCGGGAGGACGCACGAGCAGTACTTC.

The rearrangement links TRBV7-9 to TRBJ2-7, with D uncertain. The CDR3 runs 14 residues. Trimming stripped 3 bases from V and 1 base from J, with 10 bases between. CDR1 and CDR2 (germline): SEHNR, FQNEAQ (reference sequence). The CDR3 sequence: CASSFPSVSYEQYF. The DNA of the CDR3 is TGTGCCAGCAGCTTCCCTTCGGTTTCCTACGAGCAGTACTTC.

The DNA for the CDR3 is TGCGCCAGCAGCCAAGACGTGCCCCCGGGACAGTCTTCGGAGACCCAGTACTTC. Translation: CASSQDVPPGQSSETQYF. V and J are TRBV4-1 and TRBJ2-5; TRBD1 agrees at 7 bases. CDR1 and CDR2 (germline): MGHRA, YSYEKL. This CDR3 has 18 amino acids. J lost 5 bases, V lost 0 bases, and 15 bases had no gene match.

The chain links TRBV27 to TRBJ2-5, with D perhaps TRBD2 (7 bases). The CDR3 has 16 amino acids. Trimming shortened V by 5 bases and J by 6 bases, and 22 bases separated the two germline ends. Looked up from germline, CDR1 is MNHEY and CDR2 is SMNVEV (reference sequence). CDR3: CASSPSGGEVLQTQYF. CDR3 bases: TGTGCCAGCAGTCCCTCGGGGGGCGAGGTATTGCAGACCCAGTACTTC.

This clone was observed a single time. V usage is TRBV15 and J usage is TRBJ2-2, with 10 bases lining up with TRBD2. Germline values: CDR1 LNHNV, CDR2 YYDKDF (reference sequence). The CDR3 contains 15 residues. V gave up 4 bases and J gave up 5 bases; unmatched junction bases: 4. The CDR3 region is CATSMGLAPTGELFF. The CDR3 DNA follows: TGTGCCACCAGCATGGGACTAGCGCCTACCGGGGAGCTGTTTTTT. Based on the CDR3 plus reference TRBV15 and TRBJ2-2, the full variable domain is DAMVIQNPRYQVTQFGKPVTLSCSQTLNHNVMYWYQQKSSQAPKLLFHYYDKDFNNEADTPDNFQSRRPNTSFCFLDIRSPGLGDTAMYLCATSMGLAPTGELFFGEGSRLTVL.

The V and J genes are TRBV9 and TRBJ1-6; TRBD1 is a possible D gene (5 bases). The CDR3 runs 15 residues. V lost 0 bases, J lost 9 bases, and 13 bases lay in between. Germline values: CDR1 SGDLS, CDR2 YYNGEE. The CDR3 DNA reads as TGTGCCAGCAGCGTAGATGGGGAAAGGGGTTCACCCCTCCACTTT. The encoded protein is CASSVDGERGSPLHF.

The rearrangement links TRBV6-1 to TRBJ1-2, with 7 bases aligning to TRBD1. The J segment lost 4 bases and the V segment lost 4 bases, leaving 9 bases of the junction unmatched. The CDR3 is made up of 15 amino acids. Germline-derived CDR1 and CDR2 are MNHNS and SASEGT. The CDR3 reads CASSVRQGTAYGYTF. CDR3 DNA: TGTGCCAGCAGTGTCAGACAGGGAACTGCCTATGGCTACACCTTC.

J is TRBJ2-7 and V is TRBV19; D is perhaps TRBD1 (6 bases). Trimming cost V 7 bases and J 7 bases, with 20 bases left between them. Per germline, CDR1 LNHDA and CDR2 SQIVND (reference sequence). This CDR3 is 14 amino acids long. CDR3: CASIRGDRLGEQYF. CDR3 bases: TGTGCCAGTATCCGGGGAGACAGGCTGGGGGAGCAGTACTTC.

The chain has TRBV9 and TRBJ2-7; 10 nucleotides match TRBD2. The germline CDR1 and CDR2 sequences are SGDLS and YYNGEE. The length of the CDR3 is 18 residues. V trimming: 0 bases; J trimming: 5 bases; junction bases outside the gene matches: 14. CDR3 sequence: CASSVVGSGGFQGNEQYF. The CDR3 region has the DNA TGTGCCAGCAGCGTAGTGGGTAGCGGGGGGTTCCAGGGAAACGAGCAGTACTTC. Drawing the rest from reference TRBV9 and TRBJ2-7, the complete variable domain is DSGVTQTPKHLITATGQRVTLRCSPRSGDLSVYWYQQSLDQGLQFLIQYYNGEERAKGNILERFSAQQFPDLHSELNLSSLELGDSALYFCASSVVGSGGFQGNEQYFGPGTRLTVT.

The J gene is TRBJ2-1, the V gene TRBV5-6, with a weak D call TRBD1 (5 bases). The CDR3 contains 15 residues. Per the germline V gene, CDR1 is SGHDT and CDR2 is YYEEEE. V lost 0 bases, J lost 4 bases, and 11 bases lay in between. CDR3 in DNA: TGTGCCAGCAGCTTGGGGTTGGGGCGGTACAATGAGCAGTTCTTC. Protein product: CASSLGLGRYNEQFF.

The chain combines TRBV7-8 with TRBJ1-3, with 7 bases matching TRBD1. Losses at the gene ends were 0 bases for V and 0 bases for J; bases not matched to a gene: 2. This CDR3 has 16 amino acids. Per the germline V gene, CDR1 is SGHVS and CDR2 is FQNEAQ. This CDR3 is CASSLAQGDSGNTIYF. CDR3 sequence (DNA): TGTGCCAGCAGCTTAGCGCAGGGGGACTCTGGAAACACCATATATTTT.

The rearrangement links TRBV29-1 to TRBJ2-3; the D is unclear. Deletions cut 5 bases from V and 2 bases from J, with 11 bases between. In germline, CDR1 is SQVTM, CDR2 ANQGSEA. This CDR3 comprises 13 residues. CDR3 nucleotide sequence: TGCAGCGTTAATCCAACTCTCACAGATACGCAGTATTTT. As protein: CSVNPTLTDTQYF.

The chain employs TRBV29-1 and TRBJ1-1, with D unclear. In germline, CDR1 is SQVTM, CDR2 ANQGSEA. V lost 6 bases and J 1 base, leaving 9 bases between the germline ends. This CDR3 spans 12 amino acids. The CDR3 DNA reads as TGCAGCGTAGCGGACGAGAACACTGAAGCTTTCTTT. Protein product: CSVADENTEAFF.